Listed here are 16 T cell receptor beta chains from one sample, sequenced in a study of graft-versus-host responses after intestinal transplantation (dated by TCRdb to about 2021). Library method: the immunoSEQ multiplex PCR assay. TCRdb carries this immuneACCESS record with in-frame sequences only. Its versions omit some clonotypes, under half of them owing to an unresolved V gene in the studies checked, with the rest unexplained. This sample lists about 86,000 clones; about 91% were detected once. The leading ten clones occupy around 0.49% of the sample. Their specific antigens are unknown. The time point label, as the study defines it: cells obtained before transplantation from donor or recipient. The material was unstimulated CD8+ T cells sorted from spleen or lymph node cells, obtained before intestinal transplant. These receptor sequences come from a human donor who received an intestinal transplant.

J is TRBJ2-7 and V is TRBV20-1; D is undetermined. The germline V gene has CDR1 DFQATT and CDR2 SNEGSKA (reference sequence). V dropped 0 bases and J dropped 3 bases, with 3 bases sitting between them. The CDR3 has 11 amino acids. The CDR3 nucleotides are TGCAGTGCTAGAGATTACTACGAGCAGTACTTC. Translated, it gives CSARDYYEQYF.

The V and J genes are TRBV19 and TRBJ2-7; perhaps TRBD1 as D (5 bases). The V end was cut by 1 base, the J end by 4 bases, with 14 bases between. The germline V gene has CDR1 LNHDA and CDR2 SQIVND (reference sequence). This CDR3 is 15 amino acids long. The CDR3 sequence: CASSIGSPGSYEQYF. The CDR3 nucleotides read TGTGCCAGTAGTATAGGGTCTCCAGGGTCTTACGAGCAGTACTTC.

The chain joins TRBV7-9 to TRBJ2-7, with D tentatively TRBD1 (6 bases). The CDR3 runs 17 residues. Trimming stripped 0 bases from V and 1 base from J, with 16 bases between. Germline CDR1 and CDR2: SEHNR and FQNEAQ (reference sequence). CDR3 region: CASSLAGHGAVSYEQYF. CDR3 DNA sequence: TGTGCCAGCAGCTTAGCGGGACATGGGGCAGTTTCCTACGAGCAGTACTTC.

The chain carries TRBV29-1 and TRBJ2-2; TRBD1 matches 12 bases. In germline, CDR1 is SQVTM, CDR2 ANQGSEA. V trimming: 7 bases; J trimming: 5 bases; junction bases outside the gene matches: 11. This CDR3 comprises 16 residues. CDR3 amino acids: CSAVPGQGAGTGELFF. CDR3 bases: TGCAGCGCCGTCCCGGGACAGGGGGCTGGGACCGGGGAGCTGTTTTTT.

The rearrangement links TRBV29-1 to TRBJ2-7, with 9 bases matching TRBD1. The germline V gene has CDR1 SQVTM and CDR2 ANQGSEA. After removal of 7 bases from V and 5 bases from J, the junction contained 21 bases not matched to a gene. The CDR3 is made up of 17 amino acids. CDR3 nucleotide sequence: TGCAGCGCGATAGGACAGGGGAATTCCCGCCCCCGGGACGAGCAGTACTTC. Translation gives CSAIGQGNSRPRDEQYF.

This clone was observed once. The CDR3 loop reads CASSQNSGGYNEQFF. For the CDR3, the DNA is TGCGCCAGCAGCCAAAATAGCGGAGGATACAATGAGCAGTTCTTC. The rearrangement links TRBV4-1 to TRBJ2-1, with TRBD2 as a possible D gene (6 bases). Trimming shortened V by 2 bases and J by 4 bases, and 12 bases separated the two germline ends. CDR3 length: 15 amino acids. The germline CDR1 and CDR2 sequences are MGHRA and YSYEKL.

CDR3 DNA: TGTGCCAGCAGCCTCGGACTTCCCACCGGGGAGCTGTTTTTT. It codes for CASSLGLPTGELFF. The genes are TRBV6-5 and TRBJ2-2, with D perhaps TRBD2 (5 bases). V was shortened by 6 bases and J by 4 bases, with 12 bases between the two germline ends. Germline loops: CDR1 MNHEY, CDR2 SVGAGI. The CDR3 covers 14 residues.

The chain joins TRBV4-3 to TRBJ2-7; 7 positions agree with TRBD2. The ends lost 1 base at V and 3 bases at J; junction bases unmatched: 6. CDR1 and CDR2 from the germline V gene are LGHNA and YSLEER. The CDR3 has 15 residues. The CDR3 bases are TGCGCCAGCAGCCAAGGGACTAGTAGTTTCTACGAGCAGTACTTC. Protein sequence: CASSQGTSSFYEQYF.

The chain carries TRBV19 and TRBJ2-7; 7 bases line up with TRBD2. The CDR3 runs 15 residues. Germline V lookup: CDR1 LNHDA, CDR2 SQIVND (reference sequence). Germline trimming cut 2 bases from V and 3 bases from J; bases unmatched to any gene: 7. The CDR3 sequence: CASSIKASGLYEQYF. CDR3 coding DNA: TGTGCCAGTAGTATAAAGGCTAGCGGCCTCTACGAGCAGTACTTC. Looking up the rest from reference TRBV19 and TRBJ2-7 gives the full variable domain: DGGITQSPKYLFRKEGQNVTLSCEQNLNHDAMYWYRQDPGQGLRLIYYSQIVNDFQKGDIAEGYSVSREKKESFPLTVTSAQKNPTAFYLCASSIKASGLYEQYFGPGTRLTVT.

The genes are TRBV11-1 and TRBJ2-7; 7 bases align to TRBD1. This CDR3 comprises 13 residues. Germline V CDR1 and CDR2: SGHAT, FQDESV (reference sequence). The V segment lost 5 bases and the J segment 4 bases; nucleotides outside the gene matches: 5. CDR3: CASSDRERYEQYF. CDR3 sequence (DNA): TGTGCCAGCAGCGACAGGGAGAGGTACGAGCAGTACTTC.

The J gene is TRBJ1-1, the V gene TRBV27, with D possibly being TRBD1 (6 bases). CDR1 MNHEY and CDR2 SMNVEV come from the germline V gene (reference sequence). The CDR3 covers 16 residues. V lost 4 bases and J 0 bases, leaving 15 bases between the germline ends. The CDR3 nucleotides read TGTGCCAGCAGTTATAACCTAGGGGGTATGAACACTGAAGCTTTCTTT. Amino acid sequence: CASSYNLGGMNTEAFF.

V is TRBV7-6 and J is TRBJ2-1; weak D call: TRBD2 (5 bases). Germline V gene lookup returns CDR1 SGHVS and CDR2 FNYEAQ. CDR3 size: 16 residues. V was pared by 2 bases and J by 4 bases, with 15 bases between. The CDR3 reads CASSLSASGGYNEQFF. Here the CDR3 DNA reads TGTGCCAGCAGCTTATCTGCGAGTGGCGGGTACAATGAGCAGTTCTTC.

The DNA of the CDR3 is TGTGCCAGCAGCGTAGGTCGGGACTCCTCGAACACCGGGGAGCTGTTTTTT. Protein product: CASSVGRDSSNTGELFF. The chain combines TRBV9 with TRBJ2-2, with D possibly being TRBD2 (6 bases). This CDR3 spans 17 amino acids. Germline CDR1 and CDR2: SGDLS and YYNGEE. The ends were cut back, 0 bases at V and 0 bases at J, with 12 bases in the middle.

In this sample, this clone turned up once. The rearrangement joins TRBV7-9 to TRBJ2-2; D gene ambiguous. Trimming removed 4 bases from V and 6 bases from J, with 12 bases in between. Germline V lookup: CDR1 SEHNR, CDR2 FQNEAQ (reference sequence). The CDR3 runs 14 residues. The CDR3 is CASSSPFSAGELFF. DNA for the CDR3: TGTGCCAGCAGCTCCCCCTTTTCTGCCGGGGAGCTGTTTTTT. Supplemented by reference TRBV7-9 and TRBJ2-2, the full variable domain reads DTGVSQNPRHKITKRGQNVTFRCDPISEHNRLYWYRQTLGQGPEFLTYFQNEAQLEKSRLLSDRFSAERPKGSFSTLEIQRTEQGDSAMYLCASSSPFSAGELFFGEGSRLTVL.

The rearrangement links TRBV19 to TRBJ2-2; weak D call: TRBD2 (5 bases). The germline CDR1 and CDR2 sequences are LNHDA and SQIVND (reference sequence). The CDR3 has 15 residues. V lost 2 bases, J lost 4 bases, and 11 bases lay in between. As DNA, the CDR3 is TGTGCCAGTAGTATAAGCCCCACTAGCACCGGGGAGCTGTTTTTT. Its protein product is CASSISPTSTGELFF.

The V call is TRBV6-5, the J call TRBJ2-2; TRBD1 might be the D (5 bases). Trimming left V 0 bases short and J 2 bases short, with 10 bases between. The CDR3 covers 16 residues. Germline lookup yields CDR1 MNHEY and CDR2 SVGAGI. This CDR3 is CASSYSNQGNTGELFF. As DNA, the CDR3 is TGTGCCAGCAGTTACTCGAACCAGGGAAACACCGGGGAGCTGTTTTTT.